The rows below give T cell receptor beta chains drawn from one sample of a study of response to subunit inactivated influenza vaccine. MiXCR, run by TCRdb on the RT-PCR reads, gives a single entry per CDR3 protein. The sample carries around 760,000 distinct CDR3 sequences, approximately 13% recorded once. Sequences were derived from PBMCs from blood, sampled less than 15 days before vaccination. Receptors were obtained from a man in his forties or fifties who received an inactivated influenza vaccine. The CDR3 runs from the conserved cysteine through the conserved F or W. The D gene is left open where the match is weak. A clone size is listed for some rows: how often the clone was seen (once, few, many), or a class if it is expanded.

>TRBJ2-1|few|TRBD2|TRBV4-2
TGTGCCAGCAGCCCCCAGGTAGCGGGTACCTCCTACAATGAGCAGTTCTTC
CASSPQVAGTSYNEQFF
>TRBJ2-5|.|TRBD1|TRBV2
TGTGCCAGCAGTGCCAGGGACAGGATAGAGACCCAGTACTTC
CASSARDRIETQYF
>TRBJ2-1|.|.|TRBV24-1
TGTGCCACCAGTGACGGTAACAATGAGCAGTTCTTC
CATSDGNNEQFF
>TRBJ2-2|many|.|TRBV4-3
TGCGCCAGCAGCCAAGATCCCTTCGGCACCGGGGAGCTGTTTTTT
CASSQDPFGTGELFF
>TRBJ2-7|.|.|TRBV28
TGTGCCTGCGGACCAGGGTCCTACGAGCAGTACTTC
CACGPGSYEQYF
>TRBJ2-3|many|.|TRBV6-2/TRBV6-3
TGTGCCAGCAGTTACTCGGACTATACGCAGTATTTT
CASSYSDYTQYF
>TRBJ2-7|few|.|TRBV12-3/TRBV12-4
TGTGCCAGCAGTTGGAGAGGACAGGCTAGCGGGCACGAGCAGTACTTC
CASSWRGQASGHEQYF
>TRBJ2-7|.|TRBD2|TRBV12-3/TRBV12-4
TGTGCCAGCAGTTTAATCAGCGGGGGGTACGAGCAGTACTTC
CASSLISGGYEQYF
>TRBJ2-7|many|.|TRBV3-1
TGTGCCAGCAGCCAGTACAGGTTATACGAGCAGTACTTC
CASSQYRLYEQYF
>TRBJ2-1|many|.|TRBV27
TGTGCCAGCAGTTTATCGTTCAATGAGCAGTTCTTC
CASSLSFNEQFF
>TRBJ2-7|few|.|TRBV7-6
TGTGCCAGCAGCCCAAGGACTAAATACGAGCAGTACTTC
CASSPRTKYEQYF
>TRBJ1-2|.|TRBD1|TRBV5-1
TGCGCCAGCAGCCCGGACAGGGCCGCCATTATCTATGGCTACACCTTC
CASSPDRAAIIYGYTF
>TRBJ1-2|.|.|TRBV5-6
TGTGCCAGCAGCCGAGGGTCTTTCGGGGGCTACACCTTC
CASSRGSFGGYTF
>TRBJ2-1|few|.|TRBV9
TGTGCCAGCAGCACCACCGGGACGTTGGCCTACAATGAGCAGTTCTTC
CASSTTGTLAYNEQFF
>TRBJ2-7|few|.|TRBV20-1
TGCAGTGCTAGTATAGGGCAGGGTGCCTACGAGCAGTACTTC
CSASIGQGAYEQYF
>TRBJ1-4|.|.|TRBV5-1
TGCGCCAGCAGCTTGGCCCTCGGCAGCTCTAATGAAAAACTGTTTTTT
CASSLALGSSNEKLFF
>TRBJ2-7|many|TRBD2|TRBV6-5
TGTGCCAGCAGTTGGGGACTAGCGGGACAATACGAGCAGTACTTC
CASSWGLAGQYEQYF
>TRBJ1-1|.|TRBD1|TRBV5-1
TGCGCCAGCAGCCATCGGACAGGGCCTGAAGCTTTCTTT
CASSHRTGPEAFF
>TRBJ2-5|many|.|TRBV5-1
TGCGCCAGCAGCTTGGGGGTGTCGTATGAAGAGACCCAGTACTTC
CASSLGVSYEETQYF
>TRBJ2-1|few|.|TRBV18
TGTGCCAGCTCACCCTGGCGGGACTCCTACAATGAGCAGTTCTTC
CASSPWRDSYNEQFF